This TCR beta chain stems from a study of blood T cell dynamics during melanoma immunotherapy. TCRdb keeps only in-frame clones here, not all; method: immunoSEQ multiplex PCR. The sample lists roughly 7,900 clones, around 84% occurring once. Documented time point: pre-treatment baseline. The CDR3 length is 15 residues. The V segment lost 4 bases and the J segment 5 bases; nucleotides outside the gene matches: 10. The germline CDR1 and CDR2 sequences are SGHNT and YYREEE (reference sequence). This clone was observed once. The J gene is TRBJ2-7, the V gene TRBV5-4; TRBD1 matches at 9 bases. The sequences come from blood, collected from a patient treated with checkpoint blockade. The receptor was isolated from a human donor with melanoma. The CDR3, as DNA: TGTGCCAGCAGCCCGGGACAGGGCTATTTACACGAGCAGTACTTC. Translating it yields CASSPGQGYLHEQYF.